This T cell receptor (beta chain) came from a study of T-cell reconstitution after alpha-beta-depleted transplantation in children. Trimming took 3 bases from V and 7 from J; bases not matched to a gene: 4. The CDR3 consists of 14 residues. Preparation of the TCRbeta library involved a method that used unique molecular identifiers. TCRdb independently ran MiXCR on the PCR reads; one entry per CDR3 protein. The table has roughly 200,000 distinct CDR3 sequences, 8% to 10% seen once. This clonotype was recorded many times. The TCR comes from a human donor who donated a stem cell graft to a child with acute lymphoblastic leukemia. The V and J genes are TRBV12-3 or TRBV12-4 and TRBJ1-2, with 11 bases matching TRBD1. The specimen was PBMCs from the stem cell graft donor, collected from the stem cell graft. CDR3 amino acids: CASSFWTGGSGYTF. CDR3 DNA sequence: TGTGCCAGCAGTTTCTGGACAGGGGGCAGTGGCTACACCTTC.